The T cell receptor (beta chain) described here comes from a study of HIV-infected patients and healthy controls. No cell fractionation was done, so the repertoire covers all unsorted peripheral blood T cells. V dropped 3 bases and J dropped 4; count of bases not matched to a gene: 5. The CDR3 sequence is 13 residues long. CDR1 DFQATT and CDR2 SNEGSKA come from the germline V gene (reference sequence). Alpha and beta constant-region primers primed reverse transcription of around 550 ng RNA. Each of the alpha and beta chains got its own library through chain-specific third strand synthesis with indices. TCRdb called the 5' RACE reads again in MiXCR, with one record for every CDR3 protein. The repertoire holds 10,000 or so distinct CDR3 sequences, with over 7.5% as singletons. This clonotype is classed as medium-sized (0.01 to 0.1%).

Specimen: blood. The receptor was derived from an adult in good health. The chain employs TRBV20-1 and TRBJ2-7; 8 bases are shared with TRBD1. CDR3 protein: CSASKDRVYEQYF. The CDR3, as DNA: TGCAGTGCTAGTAAGGACAGGGTTTACGAGCAGTACTTC.